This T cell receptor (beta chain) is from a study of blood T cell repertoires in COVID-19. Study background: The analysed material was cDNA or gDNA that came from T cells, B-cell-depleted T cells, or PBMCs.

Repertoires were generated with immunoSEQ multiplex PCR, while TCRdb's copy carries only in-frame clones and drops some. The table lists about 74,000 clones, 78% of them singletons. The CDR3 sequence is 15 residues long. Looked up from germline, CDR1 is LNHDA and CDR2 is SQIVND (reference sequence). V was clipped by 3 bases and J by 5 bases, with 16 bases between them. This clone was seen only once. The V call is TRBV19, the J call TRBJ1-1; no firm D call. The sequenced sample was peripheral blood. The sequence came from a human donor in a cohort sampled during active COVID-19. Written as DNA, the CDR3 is TGTGCCAGTAGTATGGGCCTCAGAGGGCGAACTGAAGCTTTCTTT. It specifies CASSMGLRGRTEAFF. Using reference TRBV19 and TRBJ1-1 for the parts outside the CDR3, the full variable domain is DGGITQSPKYLFRKEGQNVTLSCEQNLNHDAMYWYRQDPGQGLRLIYYSQIVNDFQKGDIAEGYSVSREKKESFPLTVTSAQKNPTAFYLCASSMGLRGRTEAFFGQGTRLTVV.